A selection of T cell receptor beta chains follows, all from one sample in a study of T cells in Graves' hyperthyroidism and ophthalmopathy. TCRdb recomputed calls from the multiplex PCR reads with MiXCR, one row per CDR3 protein. The sample contains around 600,000 distinct CDR3 sequences, around 14% of which appear only once. Sequencing input: blood. The source is a woman between 18 and 30 years old with Graves' ophthalmopathy. Both conserved end residues are trimmed from each CDR3. Each record gives: V gene, CDR3 length, CDR3 protein.

>TRBV28|10
ASKTGDTEAF
>TRBV12-3/TRBV12-4|11
ASSSGGADEQY
>TRBV24-1|9
ATSQGGEQY
>TRBV20-1|13
SARARTGAGETQY
>TRBV2|13
ASSEGTGGLETQY
>TRBV18|12
ASSPPILLNEQF
>TRBV20-1|11
SASLPTSNEQF
>TRBV7-2|14
ASSLNWREGTETQY
>TRBV20-1|12
RDLEIPPTDTQY
>TRBV4-3|13
ASSQDGGGGQPQH
>TRBV30|9
AWSVSGHAF
>TRBV3-1|12
ASSQFGITYGYT
>TRBV20-1|9
SASSRDEQY
>TRBV20-1|15
SASWAGLAGGIGEQY
>TRBV28|13
ASSHLAGGAQTQY
>TRBV30|11
AWNKGAGQPQH
>TRBV4-2|12
ASSPQAQDYEQY
>TRBV19|13
ASSIGLATGEQQF
>TRBV4-3|14
ASRSGQLATNEKLF
>TRBV20-1|13
SAQARERVGTEAF
>TRBV3-1|11
ASSPELGSPLH
>TRBV13|11
ASSAGGPSEQF
>TRBV11-2|13
ASSLSGRGRETQY
>TRBV20-1|14
SAKREVAGLTDTQY
>TRBV24-1|14
ATSDQDGTAHYGYT
>TRBV5-1|12
ASSLFGFAETQY
>TRBV20-1|10
SASRESEKLF
>TRBV18|13
ASSPTGARRTEAF
>TRBV6-1|12
ASRDGGRQETQY
>TRBV12-3/TRBV12-4|13
ASTSETGYSYEQY
>TRBV7-8|15
ASSQDPRAVDYNEQF
>TRBV2|9
ASGQNSPLH
>TRBV12-3/TRBV12-4|9
ASGTIQTQY
>TRBV9|13
ASSSRTGSSYEQY
>TRBV5-5|15
ASSLDLIGGGTDTQY
>TRBV4-2|14
ASSQDGRTGNQPQH
>TRBV12-3/TRBV12-4|11
ASSTGDLNIQY
>TRBV10-3|16
AITPRQEQASTNYGYT
>TRBV18|14
ASSPSTSGGGNEQF
>TRBV12-3/TRBV12-4|9
ASSSWDIQY
>TRBV28|14
ASSAAGTFSNQPQH
>TRBV28|13
ASSSSGTGPYGYT
>TRBV9|14
ASSLIAGQRTDTQY
>TRBV4-3|11
ASSQDRGGGQY